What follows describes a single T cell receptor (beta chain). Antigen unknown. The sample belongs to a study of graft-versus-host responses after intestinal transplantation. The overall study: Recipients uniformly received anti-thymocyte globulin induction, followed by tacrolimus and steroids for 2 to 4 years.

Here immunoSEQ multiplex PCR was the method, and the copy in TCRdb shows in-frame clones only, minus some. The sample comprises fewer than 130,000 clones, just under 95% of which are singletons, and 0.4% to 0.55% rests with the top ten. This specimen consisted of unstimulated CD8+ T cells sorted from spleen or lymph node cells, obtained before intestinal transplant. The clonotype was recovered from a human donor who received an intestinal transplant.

The CDR3 region has the DNA TGTGCCAGCAGTTACTCGAGTGGGGTGGCCGGGGAGCTGTTTTTT. This encodes CASSYSSGVAGELFF. The chain joins TRBV6-5 to TRBJ2-2; D gene ambiguous. The CDR3 contains 15 residues. Germline V gene sequence: CDR1 MNHEY, CDR2 SVGAGI. The V and J ends lost 0 bases and 6 bases respectively, with 11 bases between them.